This T cell receptor beta chain was sequenced for a study of cytomegalovirus exposure and HLA in healthy donors. This clone has a single count. Its antigen is as yet unknown. Germline CDR1 reads SEHNR; CDR2 reads FQNEAQ (reference sequence). CDR3 length: 13 amino acids. V was clipped by 6 bases and J by 4 bases, with 12 bases between them. The study's findings and limits: Donors were assumed by presence/absence analyses to have roughly uniform sequencing depth.

The PCR had 60 Vbeta and 13 Jbeta primers. Some clones are missing from TCRdb's copy, which holds only in-frame ones; the method was immunoSEQ multiplex PCR. Among more than 110,000 clones listed, 70% to 75% were seen once. Sample: PBMCs. The sequence derives from a woman in her thirties or forties in good health and CMV-seronegative. This chain joins TRBV7-9 and TRBJ1-1; D perhaps matches TRBD1 (6 bases). The CDR3 DNA follows: TGTGCCAGCAGAGAGGGGGTGGGCACTGAAGCTTTCTTT. It specifies CASREGVGTEAFF.